This TCR beta chain was found in a study of blood T cell repertoires in COVID-19 (dated by TCRdb to about 2020). Some background on the complete study: The collaborator samples originated in the United States, Italy and Spain and spanned the acute and convalescent phases of COVID-19. The material from the prospective study consisted of cDNA or gDNA derived from T cells, B-cell-depleted T cells, or PBMCs. Deeply sampled blood TCRbeta repertoires from subjects exposed to, actively infected with, or recovered from COVID-19 were included in the dataset. The repertoires were released in a freely available public database meant as a resource for research on the immune response to SARS-CoV-2. Samples came from the ongoing ImmuneRACE study (first 160 participants) plus 1,254 subjects from 6 global collaborators. The sample metadata nearly always contained a de-identified subject ID, COVID-19 status, age in years and sex. Where HLA class I and class II types were available, the types were taken from metadata supplied by the sample provider, not from assay-based typing. Overall study outcomes, separate from this receptor: Clinical and demographic metadata were provided uncurated, with the amount varying by source and participant.

With regard to this clone: This receptor's antigen is unknown. No much larger clone is present one base from it, and per-base qualities are unavailable.

The CDR3 sequence holds 14 residues, the cysteine and phenylalanine included. Only the CDR3 DNA is retained, 42 bases long and in frame from the first base. CDR1 and CDR2 (SGHRS, YFSETQ) derive from the germline V gene. V lost 4 bases and J lost 5 bases; the stretch between them is 13 bases long. The immunoSEQ Assay, a bias-controlled multiplex PCR, was used to amplify TCRbeta CDR3 regions from genomic DNA. On the study's bioinformatics: The number of nucleated cells in each sample was estimated from the amplification of reference gene primers within the assay. To quantify the absolute abundance of each unique TCRbeta CDR3 rearrangement, sequence reads were collapsed and filtered. For each sample, productive Simpson clonality was calculated as the square root of Simpson's diversity index over productive rearrangements. The table comes from immuneACCESS by way of TCRdb, which keeps in-frame sequences with V and J called. Part of the clones is missing from these tables; in studies checked, under half for an unresolved V gene and the rest for unknown reasons. D and trimming come from the DNA, and the V and J calls and clone size come from that table. This sample gives about 27,000 clones in total; around 90% of them show up just once. Roughly 7.7% of the sample is in the top ten clones.

Collaborating institutions collected whole blood in K2EDTA tubes following their own protocols. Collaborator samples were shipped for TCRbeta analysis as frozen whole blood, isolated PBMCs, or DNA extracted from either sample type. This sequence was found in a woman aged 50 to 65 with active COVID-19. The sample was peripheral blood. In this chain, TRBV5-1 is recombined with TRBJ2-1; TRBD2 might be the D gene, on 6 matching bases. The CDR3 reads CASSLGSGDNEQFF. In nucleotide form, the sequence is TGCGCCAGCAGCCTGGGATCGGGGGACAATGAGCAGTTCTTC.